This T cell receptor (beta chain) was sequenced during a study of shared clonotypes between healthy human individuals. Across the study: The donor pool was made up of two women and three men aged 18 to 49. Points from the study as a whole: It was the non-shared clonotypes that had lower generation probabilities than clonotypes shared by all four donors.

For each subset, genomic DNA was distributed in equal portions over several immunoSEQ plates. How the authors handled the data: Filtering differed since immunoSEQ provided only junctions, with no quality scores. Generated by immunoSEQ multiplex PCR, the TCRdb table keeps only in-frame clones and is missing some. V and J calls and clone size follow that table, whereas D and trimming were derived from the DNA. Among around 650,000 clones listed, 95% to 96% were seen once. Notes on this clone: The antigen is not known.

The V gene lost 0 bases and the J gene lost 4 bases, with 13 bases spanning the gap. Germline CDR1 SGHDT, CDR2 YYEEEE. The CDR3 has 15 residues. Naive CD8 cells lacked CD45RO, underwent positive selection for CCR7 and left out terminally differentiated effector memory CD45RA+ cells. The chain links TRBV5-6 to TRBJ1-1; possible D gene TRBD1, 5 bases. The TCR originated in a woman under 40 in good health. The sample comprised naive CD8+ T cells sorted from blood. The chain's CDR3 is CASSLAPGRGTEAFF. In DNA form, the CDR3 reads TGTGCCAGCAGCTTGGCCCCGGGGCGGGGCACTGAAGCTTTCTTT. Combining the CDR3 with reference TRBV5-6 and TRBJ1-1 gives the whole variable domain DAGVTQSPTHLIKTRGQQVTLRCSPKSGHDTVSWYQQALGQGPQFIFQYYEEEERQRGNFPDRFSGHQFPNYSSELNVNALLLGDSALYLCASSLAPGRGTEAFFGQGTRLTVV.